This TCR beta chain comes out of a study of T cells expressing NK-cell markers. Study at large: Obtained from sorted CD3+CD56+NKG2C+, CD3+CD56+NKG2C- and CD3+CD56-NKG2C+ T cells were the TCR beta repertoires. Seven of eight sequenced donors tested HCMV-seropositive; one tested seronegative.

The CDR3 runs to 15 residues. CDR1 and CDR2 (germline): MRHNA, SNTAGT. Comments on this clonotype: Its antigen is unknown.

Synthesis of TCR beta cDNA relied on 5'RACE template switching carrying UMIs. Reanalyzing the 5' RACE reads, TCRdb keeps one entry per CDR3 protein, without DNA. The sample holds some 280,000 distinct CDR3 sequences. Study-level points and caveats: Researchers report these clonotypes also headed the CD3+CD56-NKG2C+ fraction in a few donors.

The genes are TRBV6-4 and TRBJ2-3; the D call of TRBD2 rests on TCRdb alone, since no DNA is present to check it. This clonotype was obtained from a man aged 18 to 30 in good health. The sequenced sample was blood T cells: a sorted CD56 or NKG2C T cell subset, CD4+ or CD8+ T cells, or bulk PBMC T cells (not recorded which). CDR3: CASRASAAPHDTQYF.